These T cell receptor beta chains were read from a single sample in a study of blood T cell repertoires in COVID-19. TCRdb keeps only in-frame clones here, not all; method: immunoSEQ multiplex PCR. The repertoire has about 280,000 clones, roughly 88% of them found once; the top ten carry approximately 1%. The source material was PBMCs or T cells enriched from blood (not recorded which). The receptors come from a young woman who had recovered from COVID-19. CDR3s include the opening cysteine and the closing phenylalanine or tryptophan. The order of the fields is V gene, clone size, D gene, J gene, CDR3 protein, CDR3 DNA. A D gene is named only where the DNA matches it firmly. Clone size is not always given. Where it is, it says once, few, many or a class for expanded clones.

V gene: TRBV10-3
clone size: .
D gene: TRBD1
J gene: TRBJ2-7
CDR3 protein: CAISDRDRGPLSYEQYF
CDR3 DNA: TGTGCCATCAGTGATCGGGACAGGGGGCCCCTCTCCTACGAGCAGTACTTC

V gene: TRBV21-1
clone size: once
D gene: .
J gene: TRBJ2-7
CDR3 protein: CASTKLAQRSYEQYF
CDR3 DNA: TGTGCCAGCACCAAACTAGCGCAACGCTCCTACGAGCAGTACTTC

V gene: TRBV5-6
clone size: once
D gene: .
J gene: TRBJ1-3
CDR3 protein: CASSLAGSGNTIYF
CDR3 DNA: TGTGCCAGCAGCTTGGCAGGCTCTGGAAACACCATATATTTT

V gene: TRBV19
clone size: .
D gene: .
J gene: TRBJ1-4
CDR3 protein: CASSISQGSNEKLFF
CDR3 DNA: TGTGCCAGTAGTATATCGCAGGGCTCGAATGAAAAACTGTTTTTT

V gene: TRBV28
clone size: once
D gene: TRBD2
J gene: TRBJ2-1
CDR3 protein: CASGPPGLDLGEQFF
CDR3 DNA: TGTGCCAGCGGCCCGCCGGGACTAGACCTTGGTGAGCAGTTCTTC

V gene: TRBV6-4
clone size: .
D gene: TRBD2
J gene: TRBJ2-1
CDR3 protein: CASSSVSGGRSEQFF
CDR3 DNA: TGTGCCAGCAGTTCCGTTAGCGGGGGACGTTCTGAGCAGTTCTTC

V gene: TRBV7-2
clone size: .
D gene: .
J gene: TRBJ1-2
CDR3 protein: CASSFDPSSQNPYTF
CDR3 DNA: TGTGCCAGCAGCTTCGATCCATCCTCCCAGAATCCCTACACCTTC

V gene: TRBV18
clone size: .
D gene: TRBD2
J gene: TRBJ2-2
CDR3 protein: CASSPSGGPNTGELFF
CDR3 DNA: TGTGCCAGCTCACCTAGCGGGGGACCGAACACCGGGGAGCTGTTTTTT

V gene: TRBV4-2
clone size: .
D gene: TRBD2
J gene: TRBJ2-7
CDR3 protein: CASSQGSNSGLYEQYF
CDR3 DNA: TGTGCCAGCAGCCAAGGCTCTAATAGCGGGCTCTACGAGCAGTACTTC

V gene: TRBV27
clone size: .
D gene: .
J gene: TRBJ1-5
CDR3 protein: CASSLGGDQPQHF
CDR3 DNA: TGTGCCAGCAGTTTAGGAGGAGATCAGCCCCAGCATTTT

V gene: TRBV29-1
clone size: .
D gene: .
J gene: TRBJ1-1
CDR3 protein: CSSLKGQSSTEAFF
CDR3 DNA: TGCAGCTCCTTGAAAGGACAGTCGAGCACTGAAGCTTTCTTT

V gene: TRBV19
clone size: .
D gene: .
J gene: TRBJ2-2
CDR3 protein: CASTPPAGRGGELFF
CDR3 DNA: TGTGCCAGTACCCCTCCGGCAGGGCGGGGCGGGGAGCTGTTTTTT

V gene: TRBV7-9
clone size: .
D gene: .
J gene: TRBJ1-1
CDR3 protein: CASSLRGWPPEAFF
CDR3 DNA: TGTGCCAGCAGCTTAAGAGGGTGGCCCCCTGAAGCTTTCTTT

V gene: TRBV7-2
clone size: once
D gene: .
J gene: TRBJ2-7
CDR3 protein: CASSPAPGLLYEQYF
CDR3 DNA: TGTGCCAGCAGCCCCGCTCCAGGGCTTTTGTACGAGCAGTACTTC

V gene: TRBV29-1
clone size: .
D gene: TRBD1
J gene: TRBJ1-2
CDR3 protein: CSVGQGGYTF
CDR3 DNA: TGCAGCGTAGGACAGGGAGGCTACACCTTC

V gene: TRBV4-1
clone size: .
D gene: TRBD2
J gene: TRBJ2-1
CDR3 protein: CASSQDSGRGGWNEQFF
CDR3 DNA: TGCGCCAGCAGCCAAGATTCTGGGCGGGGGGGCTGGAATGAGCAGTTCTTC

V gene: TRBV28
clone size: .
D gene: .
J gene: TRBJ2-2
CDR3 protein: CASSYLNTGELFF
CDR3 DNA: TGTGCCAGCAGTTACCTAAACACCGGGGAGCTGTTTTTT

V gene: TRBV7-8
clone size: .
D gene: .
J gene: TRBJ2-1
CDR3 protein: CASSLGVRSARGSYNEQFF
CDR3 DNA: TGTGCCAGCAGCTTAGGGGTCCGGTCGGCGCGGGGCTCCTACAATGAGCAGTTCTTC

V gene: TRBV6-1
clone size: .
D gene: TRBD2
J gene: TRBJ2-5
CDR3 protein: CASSEDNYGRGTQYF
CDR3 DNA: TGTGCCAGCAGTGAAGATAACTACGGGAGGGGGACCCAGTACTTC

V gene: TRBV6-1
clone size: .
D gene: TRBD2
J gene: TRBJ2-7
CDR3 protein: CASSEAIGGRAYEQYF
CDR3 DNA: TGTGCCAGCAGTGAAGCAATCGGCGGGAGGGCTTACGAGCAGTACTTC

V gene: TRBV2
clone size: few
D gene: TRBD2
J gene: TRBJ2-5
CDR3 protein: CASSDFGLAGGSKETQYF
CDR3 DNA: TGTGCCAGCAGTGATTTTGGACTAGCGGGAGGAAGTAAAGAGACCCAGTACTTC

V gene: TRBV28
clone size: .
D gene: .
J gene: TRBJ1-1
CDR3 protein: CASSFQGRINTEAFF
CDR3 DNA: TGTGCCAGCAGTTTTCAGGGAAGAATTAACACTGAAGCTTTCTTT

V gene: TRBV19
clone size: .
D gene: TRBD1
J gene: TRBJ1-5
CDR3 protein: CASSVDRVNQPQHF
CDR3 DNA: TGTGCCAGTAGTGTAGACAGGGTAAATCAGCCCCAGCATTTT

V gene: TRBV11-3
clone size: .
D gene: TRBD2
J gene: TRBJ2-3
CDR3 protein: CASSLEAGGPGRQYF
CDR3 DNA: TGTGCCAGCAGCTTAGAGGCGGGGGGGCCAGGGAGGCAGTATTTT

V gene: TRBV29-1
clone size: once
D gene: .
J gene: TRBJ1-2
CDR3 protein: CSALVVGQPYGYTF
CDR3 DNA: TGCAGCGCCCTGGTTGTGGGGCAACCTTATGGCTACACCTTC

V gene: TRBV5-4
clone size: .
D gene: TRBD1
J gene: TRBJ2-7
CDR3 protein: CASSLGQGRSEQYF
CDR3 DNA: TGTGCCAGCAGCTTAGGACAGGGGAGGAGCGAGCAGTACTTC

V gene: TRBV3-1/TRBV3-2
clone size: .
D gene: .
J gene: TRBJ1-5
CDR3 protein: CASSQNKPGASQPQHF
CDR3 DNA: TGTGCCAGCAGCCAAAACAAACCAGGGGCCAGTCAGCCCCAGCATTTT

V gene: TRBV6-4
clone size: .
D gene: .
J gene: TRBJ1-5
CDR3 protein: CASSEGWGGPQHF
CDR3 DNA: TGTGCCAGCAGTGAGGGATGGGGAGGGCCCCAGCATTTT

V gene: TRBV19
clone size: .
D gene: .
J gene: TRBJ1-5
CDR3 protein: CASSIGEVRPNQPQHF
CDR3 DNA: TGTGCCAGTAGTATAGGGGAGGTGAGGCCTAATCAGCCCCAGCATTTT

V gene: TRBV10-3
clone size: .
D gene: .
J gene: TRBJ1-2
CDR3 protein: CAIEQGVGGYTF
CDR3 DNA: TGTGCCATCGAACAAGGGGTCGGGGGCTACACCTTC

V gene: TRBV9
clone size: .
D gene: TRBD2
J gene: TRBJ2-7
CDR3 protein: CASSVGGLGVDEQYF
CDR3 DNA: TGTGCCAGCAGCGTAGGGGGACTAGGCGTAGACGAGCAGTACTTC

V gene: TRBV19
clone size: .
D gene: .
J gene: TRBJ2-7
CDR3 protein: CASSEWRDYEQYF
CDR3 DNA: TGTGCCAGTAGCGAGTGGCGGGATTACGAGCAGTACTTC

V gene: TRBV28
clone size: .
D gene: .
J gene: TRBJ1-6
CDR3 protein: CASSFLPGDNSPLHF
CDR3 DNA: TGTGCCAGCAGTTTTCTCCCAGGGGACAATTCACCCCTCCACTTT

V gene: TRBV7-2
clone size: .
D gene: .
J gene: TRBJ2-7
CDR3 protein: CASSSLRSEQYF
CDR3 DNA: TGTGCCAGCAGCTCCCTTCGGAGCGAGCAGTACTTC

V gene: TRBV5-1
clone size: .
D gene: TRBD1
J gene: TRBJ2-1
CDR3 protein: CASSKGGSNEQFF
CDR3 DNA: TGCGCCAGCAGTAAAGGGGGCTCAAATGAGCAGTTCTTC

V gene: TRBV29-1
clone size: few
D gene: .
J gene: TRBJ1-1
CDR3 protein: CSVGGVLNTEAFF
CDR3 DNA: TGCAGCGTTGGGGGGGTGTTGAACACTGAAGCTTTCTTT

V gene: TRBV19
clone size: .
D gene: TRBD1
J gene: TRBJ1-1
CDR3 protein: CASSIRGWGLDTEAFF
CDR3 DNA: TGTGCCAGTAGTATCAGGGGGTGGGGATTAGACACTGAAGCTTTCTTT

V gene: TRBV28
clone size: .
D gene: .
J gene: TRBJ1-2
CDR3 protein: CASSLTEGYGYTF
CDR3 DNA: TGTGCCAGCAGTTTAACAGAGGGCTATGGCTACACCTTC

V gene: TRBV6-5
clone size: .
D gene: .
J gene: TRBJ2-3
CDR3 protein: CASRGGPTDTQYF
CDR3 DNA: TGTGCCAGCAGAGGGGGTCCCACAGATACGCAGTATTTT

V gene: TRBV6-5
clone size: .
D gene: TRBD2
J gene: TRBJ2-2
CDR3 protein: CASSYQRGAGTGELFF
CDR3 DNA: TGTGCCAGCAGTTACCAGCGGGGGGCAGGCACCGGGGAGCTGTTTTTT

V gene: TRBV10-2
clone size: .
D gene: .
J gene: TRBJ2-3
CDR3 protein: CASSAQGDTQYF
CDR3 DNA: TGCGCCAGCAGTGCTCAGGGAGATACGCAGTATTTT

V gene: TRBV6-5
clone size: few
D gene: .
J gene: TRBJ2-7
CDR3 protein: CASSYSPSNEQYF
CDR3 DNA: TGTGCCAGCAGTTACTCGCCTAGCAACGAGCAGTACTTC

V gene: TRBV27
clone size: .
D gene: .
J gene: TRBJ2-2
CDR3 protein: CASSLSIRESNTGELFF
CDR3 DNA: TGTGCCAGCAGTTTATCGATAAGGGAGAGTAACACCGGGGAGCTGTTTTTT

V gene: TRBV4-2
clone size: .
D gene: TRBD2
J gene: TRBJ2-1
CDR3 protein: CASSQDIAGAYNEQFF
CDR3 DNA: TGTGCCAGCAGCCAGGATATAGCGGGTGCCTACAATGAGCAGTTCTTC

V gene: TRBV4-1
clone size: .
D gene: .
J gene: TRBJ2-6
CDR3 protein: CASSHLRVAGANVLTF
CDR3 DNA: TGCGCCAGCAGCCACCTCAGGGTGGCTGGGGCCAACGTCCTGACTTTC

V gene: TRBV10-2
clone size: .
D gene: .
J gene: TRBJ1-5
CDR3 protein: CASSDLNSISNQPQHF
CDR3 DNA: TGCGCCAGCAGTGATCTAAACAGTATCAGCAATCAGCCCCAGCATTTT

V gene: TRBV4-3
clone size: .
D gene: .
J gene: TRBJ2-4
CDR3 protein: CASSQVNYPAKNIQYF
CDR3 DNA: TGCGCCAGCAGCCAAGTCAACTACCCAGCCAAAAACATTCAGTACTTC

V gene: TRBV9
clone size: .
D gene: .
J gene: TRBJ2-7
CDR3 protein: CASSVVPGSGEQYF
CDR3 DNA: TGTGCCAGCAGCGTAGTTCCAGGGTCGGGCGAGCAGTACTTC

V gene: TRBV7-9
clone size: .
D gene: .
J gene: TRBJ2-2
CDR3 protein: CASSLGFRETGELFF
CDR3 DNA: TGTGCCAGCAGCTTAGGTTTCCGGGAAACCGGGGAGCTGTTTTTT

V gene: TRBV5-8
clone size: .
D gene: .
J gene: TRBJ2-5
CDR3 protein: CASSSFIGSQETQYF
CDR3 DNA: TGTGCCAGCAGCTCGTTCATAGGGAGCCAAGAGACCCAGTACTTC

V gene: TRBV6-2/TRBV6-3
clone size: .
D gene: TRBD2
J gene: TRBJ2-1
CDR3 protein: CASSFPRTSGRASGSYNEQFF
CDR3 DNA: TGTGCCAGCAGTTTTCCAAGGACTAGCGGGAGGGCCTCAGGGTCCTACAATGAGCAGTTCTTC

V gene: TRBV11-3
clone size: .
D gene: .
J gene: TRBJ2-2
CDR3 protein: CASSSGNTGELFF
CDR3 DNA: TGTGCCAGCAGCTCCGGGAACACCGGGGAGCTGTTTTTT

V gene: TRBV25-1
clone size: .
D gene: TRBD2
J gene: TRBJ2-7
CDR3 protein: CASSELGGAALYEQYF
CDR3 DNA: TGTGCCAGCAGTGAATTGGGAGGGGCCGCCCTCTACGAGCAGTACTTC